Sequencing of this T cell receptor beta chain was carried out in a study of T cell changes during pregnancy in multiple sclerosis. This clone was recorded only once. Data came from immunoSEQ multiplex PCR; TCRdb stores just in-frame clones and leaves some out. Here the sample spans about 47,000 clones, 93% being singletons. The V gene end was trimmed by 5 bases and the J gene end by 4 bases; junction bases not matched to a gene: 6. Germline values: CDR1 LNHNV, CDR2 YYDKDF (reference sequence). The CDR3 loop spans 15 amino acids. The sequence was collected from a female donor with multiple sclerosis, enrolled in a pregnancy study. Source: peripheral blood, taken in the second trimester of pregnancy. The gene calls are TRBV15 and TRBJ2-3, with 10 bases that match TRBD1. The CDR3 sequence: CATSRRTGGPDTQYF. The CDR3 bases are TGTGCCACCAGCCGAAGGACAGGGGGGCCAGATACGCAGTATTTT. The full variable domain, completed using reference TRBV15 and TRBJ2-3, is DAMVIQNPRYQVTQFGKPVTLSCSQTLNHNVMYWYQQKSSQAPKLLFHYYDKDFNNEADTPDNFQSRRPNTSFCFLDIRSPGLGDTAMYLCATSRRTGGPDTQYFGPGTRLTVL.